The clone carrying this T cell receptor (beta chain) was counted between two and nine times. Its specificity is unknown. The data were taken from a study of beta chain features in type 1 diabetes. Points from the study as a whole: Shorter templates may be favored by PCR, equally so in patients and controls.

Germline V gene lookup returns CDR1 SGHDT and CDR2 YYEEEE. The CDR3 runs to 18 residues. Trimming cost V 2 bases and J 2 bases, with 22 bases left between them. A sort by CD45RO/CCR7/CD25/CD127/CD95/CD27 yielded CD4+ naive, central memory, regulatory and stem cell-like memory cells. All of the isolated RNA was reverse transcribed, so expressed TCRB transcripts were sequenced. An average near 3.57 million reads came from naive, central memory and regulatory T cell samples. The assay was immunoSEQ multiplex PCR, and TCRdb's table has in-frame clones only and misses some. The data contain 810,000 or so clones, 15% to 20% of them seen just once; the ten biggest clones take up around 0.02%.

This TCR derives from a woman between 18 and 30 years old in good health. The V gene is TRBV5-6, the J gene TRBJ1-2, with unresolved D. Source material: naive CD4+ T cells from blood. The CDR3 spells CASSFFPPVELLNYGYTF. The CDR3 DNA follows: TGTGCCAGCAGCTTTTTTCCCCCGGTTGAGCTCTTAAACTATGGCTACACCTTC.